The next 13 T cell receptor beta chains were all read from a single sample in a study of shared clonotypes between healthy human individuals (dated by TCRdb to the early 2020s). The library was produced with the immunoSEQ multiplex PCR assay. The table was pulled from immuneACCESS by TCRdb, which kept in-frame rearrangements only. Such tables lose some clones; where checked, under half of the loss comes from unresolved V genes, and the rest has no known cause. The sample yields millions of clones; 85% to 95% were counted once. Around 0.13% of the sample goes to the ten largest clones. The source material was naive CD4+ T cells sorted from blood. Taken with the paper, the label for cell subset or site translates to: CD45RA+ positively selected. The receptors come from a man between 18 and 29 years old in good health.

The gene calls are TRBV5-1 and TRBJ1-4; TRBD1 aligns across 8 bases. The germline V gene has CDR1 SGHRS and CDR2 YFSETQ. The CDR3 totals 15 residues. The trim removed 4 bases at V and 4 bases at J, leaving 6 bases unmatched. CDR3 sequence (DNA): TGCGCCAGCAGCCGCAGGACAGGGAATAATGAAAAACTGTTTTTT. Its translation: CASSRRTGNNEKLFF.

The chain has TRBV2 and TRBJ1-6, with TRBD1 as a possible D gene (5 bases). Germline CDR1 and CDR2: SNHLY and FYNNEI. Trimming left V 6 bases short and J 9 bases short, with 15 bases between. The CDR3 runs to 14 residues. CDR3 sequence: CASSVSSTGSPLHF. The CDR3 DNA reads as TGTGCCAGCAGCGTTTCCTCTACAGGTTCACCCCTCCACTTT.

The J gene is TRBJ2-7, the V gene TRBV10-1; tentatively, D is TRBD2 (7 bases). The germline gives CDR1 WNHNN, CDR2 SYGVQD (reference sequence). This CDR3 spans 13 amino acids. V was clipped by 2 bases and J by 7 bases, with 12 bases between them. This CDR3 reads CASSEDRGAEQYF. The CDR3 bases are TGCGCCAGCAGTGAGGATCGGGGGGCAGAGCAGTACTTC.

The chain joins TRBV6-5 to TRBJ2-7, with D possibly TRBD1 on 6 matching bases. Germline V gives CDR1 MNHEY, CDR2 SVGAGI. V gave up 0 bases and J gave up 2 bases, with 11 bases separating them. The CDR3 is 15 amino acids. In DNA form, the CDR3 reads TGTGCCAGCAGTTACTCCGGGACACCCCCCTACGAGCAGTACTTC. This sequence encodes CASSYSGTPPYEQYF.

Turning to this clone: The identical CDR3 is also encoded by other nucleotide sequences in the sample. This sequence joins TRBV4-3 and TRBJ2-2; TRBD1 agrees at 7 bases. The CDR3 covers 15 residues. The germline CDR1 and CDR2 sequences are LGHNA and YSLEER. V dropped 4 bases and J dropped 2; count of bases not matched to a gene: 4. The CDR3 here is CASSLGTANTGELFF. The CDR3 region has the DNA TGCGCCAGCAGCCTAGGGACAGCTAACACCGGGGAGCTGTTTTTT.

V is TRBV15 and J is TRBJ1-6; D might be TRBD1 (5 bases). CDR3 length: 16 residues. The V gene's germline CDR1 is LNHNV and CDR2 YYDKDF (reference sequence). V was trimmed by 5 bases and J by 5 bases, leaving 16 bases between them. The CDR3 loop is CATSWGDRSNNSPLHF. In nucleotides, the CDR3 is TGTGCCACCAGCTGGGGGGATAGAAGTAATAATTCACCCCTCCACTTT.

The chain is built from TRBV6-5 and TRBJ2-7; a weak D match, TRBD1 (6 bases). V gave up 3 bases and J gave up 10 bases, with 10 bases separating them. The CDR3 length is 11 residues. The V gene's germline CDR1 is MNHEY and CDR2 SVGAGI. The CDR3 spells CASSYQGRQYF. CDR3 in DNA: TGTGCCAGCAGTTATCAGGGGCGACAGTACTTC.

Only one count was recorded for this clone. This chain links TRBV30 with TRBJ1-1; weak D call: TRBD1 (6 bases). Germline CDR1 reads GTSNPN; CDR2 reads SVGIG (reference sequence). The CDR3 is 12 residues long. V was trimmed by 1 base and J by 8 bases, leaving 11 bases between them. The CDR3, as DNA: TGTGCCTGGAGTGCTCAGGGGCTCGAAGCTTTCTTT. Residues: CAWSAQGLEAFF.

The chain has TRBV5-1 and TRBJ2-5; 12 bases are shared with TRBD1. The V and J ends lost 7 bases and 1 base, in that order; junction bases with no gene match: 5. Germline CDR1 and CDR2: SGHRS and YFSETQ. The CDR3 is 15 residues long. The DNA for the CDR3 is TGCGCCAGCCACGGGACAGGGGGCAGCCAAGAGACCCAGTACTTC. Protein sequence: CASHGTGGSQETQYF.

To note about this clone: Other DNA sequences from this sample encode an identical CDR3 as well. The V call is TRBV29-1, the J call TRBJ2-6; D gene ambiguous. V was clipped by 5 bases and J by 3 bases, with 5 bases between them. The CDR3 runs 12 residues. The V gene's germline CDR1 is SQVTM and CDR2 ANQGSEA. The CDR3 reads CSVRDGANVLTF. CDR3 nucleotides: TGCAGCGTTAGAGATGGGGCCAACGTCCTGACTTTC.

The rearrangement joins TRBV30 to TRBJ2-7; D is perhaps TRBD1 (6 bases). V lost 2 bases to trimming and J lost 7 bases, with 15 bases between them. This CDR3 region has 13 residues. Germline V lookup: CDR1 GTSNPN, CDR2 SVGIG (reference sequence). The CDR3 coding sequence is TGTGCCTGGAGTCAAGCAGGGGTAACTGAGCAGTACTTC. Residues: CAWSQAGVTEQYF.

Concerning this clone: The same CDR3 is also encoded by other DNA sequences in this sample. The chain has TRBV10-3 and TRBJ1-2, with TRBD1 identical over 11 bases. The V and J ends lost 6 bases and 2 bases, in that order; junction bases with no gene match: 2. CDR3 length equals 14 residues. Germline-derived CDR1 and CDR2 are ENHRY and SYGVKD. The CDR3 bases are TGTGCCATCAGCGGGACAGGGGGAAACTATGGCTACACCTTC. Protein product: CAISGTGGNYGYTF.

This chain links TRBV6-1 with TRBJ2-6; D may be TRBD1 or TRBD2 (5 bases each). Trimming took off 6 bases at V and 3 bases at J, with 9 bases between the two ends. CDR3 length equals 14 residues. Germline CDR1 reads MNHNS; CDR2 reads SASEGT. The CDR3 bases are TGTGCCAGCAGATGGGGGAGTGGGGCCAACGTCCTGACTTTC. Translated, it gives CASRWGSGANVLTF.